A selection of T cell receptor beta chains follows, all from one sample in a study of blood T cells in healthy people across ages. Via MiXCR, TCRdb re-called the 5' RACE reads, giving one row per CDR3 protein. In the table there are approximately 1,700,000 distinct CDR3 sequences, roughly 43% of which are singletons. Sequencing was performed on blood. These receptor sequences come from a human donor in good health. The CDR3 runs from the conserved cysteine through the conserved F or W. D genes are given only for firm matches. Clone size appears in some rows only: once, few, many, or a class for an expanded clone.

j_gene | abundance | d_gene | v_gene | CDR3nt | CDR3aa
TRBJ2-2 | few | TRBD2 | TRBV4-2 | TGTGCCAGCAGCCCTCGGACTAGCGATACCGGGGAGCTGTTTTTT | CASSPRTSDTGELFF
TRBJ2-5 | - | - | TRBV12-3/TRBV12-4 | TGTGCCAGCAGTTTACCACACAAAGGGGCCCAGTACTTC | CASSLPHKGAQYF
TRBJ2-4 | - | - | TRBV20-1 | TGCAGTGCTACCCCGACAGGGAGGAACATTCAGTACTTC | CSATPTGRNIQYF
TRBJ1-1 | once | - | TRBV5-1 | TGCGCCAGCAGGTCCGACACAGGGAACACTGAAGCTTTCTTT | CASRSDTGNTEAFF
TRBJ1-2 | - | TRBD1 | TRBV3-1 | TGTGCCAGCAGCCGAGTTTTACCGGGACAGGGGGCCTATGGCTACACCTTC | CASSRVLPGQGAYGYTF
TRBJ1-5 | few | - | TRBV12-3/TRBV12-4 | TGTGCCAGCAACCTGTGGGGGTTTATCCAGCCCCAGCATTTT | CASNLWGFIQPQHF
TRBJ2-7 | - | TRBD2 | TRBV5-1 | TGCGCCAGCAGCTTGTCGGGGGGGCCTTCCTACAATGAGCAGTACTTC | CASSLSGGPSYNEQYF
TRBJ1-2 | few | - | TRBV20-1 | TGCAGTGCCACTGGGGATTTCACTAACTATGGCTACACCTTC | CSATGDFTNYGYTF
TRBJ1-1 | - | TRBD1 | TRBV6-1 | TGTGCCAGCAGAAAACCGGGACAGGGAAACACTGAAGCTTTCTTT | CASRKPGQGNTEAFF
TRBJ2-7 | many | - | TRBV28 | TGTGCCAGCTCAGGCAGGGGATCCTACGAGCAGTACTTC | CASSGRGSYEQYF
TRBJ1-6 | - | - | TRBV6-5 | TGTACCAGCAGTTCGGGCCCCGGTTACATCCACTTT | CTSSSGPGYIHF
TRBJ2-5 | few | - | TRBV4-3 | TGCGCCAGCAGCCACCAGGCCTTTGGGGAGACCCAGTACTTC | CASSHQAFGETQYF
TRBJ1-2 | - | - | TRBV12-3/TRBV12-4 | TGTGCCAGCAGTTTTCAAGGCATAGAAGGCTACACCTTC | CASSFQGIEGYTF
TRBJ1-4 | once | - | TRBV5-6 | TGTGCCAGCAGCTCCACCAAGGGACGGACAACTAATGAAAAACTGTTTTTT | CASSSTKGRTTNEKLFF
TRBJ2-7 | - | TRBD2 | TRBV11-2 | TGTGCCAGCAGCTTAGTAGGTGGGGGGGAGAACGAGCAGTACTTC | CASSLVGGGENEQYF
TRBJ1-1 | - | - | TRBV15 | TGTGCAACCAGCAGAGATCTTGGCAACTTGAACACTGAAGCTTTCTTT | CATSRDLGNLNTEAFF
TRBJ2-7 | few | - | TRBV6-5 | TGTGCCAGCAGCGTCCCCGGGGCGAACCACTACGAGCAGTACTTC | CASSVPGANHYEQYF
TRBJ1-2 | - | - | TRBV25-1 | TGTGCCAGCAGTGAACTTAGTTTGGCTGACTACACCTTC | CASSELSLADYTF
TRBJ1-1 | few | TRBD1 | TRBV20-1 | TGCAGTGCTGGACCAGGGGGGACTGAAGCTTTCTTT | CSAGPGGTEAFF
TRBJ2-3 | - | - | TRBV28 | TGTGCCAGCAGTTATAGCGCGCTTGATACGCAGTATTTT | CASSYSALDTQYF
TRBJ2-1 | - | TRBD2 | TRBV5-5 | TGTGCCAGCAGCCCGGGGGGTTTCGATGAGCAGTTCTTC | CASSPGGFDEQFF
TRBJ2-7 | many | - | TRBV7-2 | TGTGCCAGCAGCTTTATATCCTACGAGCAGTACTTC | CASSFISYEQYF
TRBJ1-2 | - | TRBD1 | TRBV20-1 | TGCAGTGCTAGAAATGAGGAAACAGGGGGCAAGGGCTACACCTTC | CSARNEETGGKGYTF
TRBJ1-2 | - | - | TRBV5-1 | TGCGCCAGCAGCTCCGGGACAAGTTCCTATGGCTACACCTTC | CASSSGTSSYGYTF
TRBJ1-6 | many | - | TRBV2 | TGTGCCAGCAGTGGGAATTCACCCCTCCACTTT | CASSGNSPLHF
TRBJ2-7 | few | - | TRBV13 | TGTGCCAGCAGCACCCGACAGAACTACGAGCAGTACTTC | CASSTRQNYEQYF
TRBJ2-1 | - | - | TRBV18 | TGTGCCAGCTCACCTTCCTTGGCGGGGGCGAATGAGCAGTTCTTC | CASSPSLAGANEQFF
TRBJ2-1 | few | - | TRBV4-2 | TGTGCCAGCAGCCAAGTCGGGATAAAGGGACTTAGCTACAATGAGCAGTTCTTC | CASSQVGIKGLSYNEQFF
TRBJ2-7 | few | TRBD1 | TRBV6-2/TRBV6-3 | TGTGCCAGCAGGGACCGACAGGGTATCTCCTACGAGCAGTACTTC | CASRDRQGISYEQYF
TRBJ2-1 | few | - | TRBV29-1 | TGCAGCGCTAGACAAACCACCAATGAGCAGTTCTTC | CSARQTTNEQFF
TRBJ2-1 | once | TRBD2 | TRBV6-2/TRBV6-3 | TGTGCCAGCAGAGAAGCGGGGGGGCGCAATGAGCAGTTCTTC | CASREAGGRNEQFF
TRBJ2-5 | - | - | TRBV9 | TGTGCCAGCAGCGCAGACGAGGGACCTAGGGAGACCCAGTACTTC | CASSADEGPRETQYF
TRBJ2-3 | - | TRBD2 | TRBV7-2 | TGTGCCAGCAGACTCGCTCGGGGGGGAGCGACAGATACGCAGTATTTT | CASRLARGGATDTQYF
TRBJ2-3 | - | - | TRBV7-2 | TGTGCCAGCAGCGGTCCAGGGATCATCACAGATACGCAGTATTTT | CASSGPGIITDTQYF
TRBJ1-2 | few | - | TRBV29-1 | TGCAGCGTTGAGTCAGGGTACATTGGCTACACCTTC | CSVESGYIGYTF
TRBJ1-1 | - | - | TRBV5-1 | TGCGCCAGCAGCTTGCGGGCAGATACCAACACTGAAGCTTTCTTT | CASSLRADTNTEAFF
TRBJ1-2 | few | - | TRBV7-2 | TGTGCCAGCAGCTTTGGATGGAACGGCTACACCTTC | CASSFGWNGYTF
TRBJ2-5 | - | - | TRBV11-2 | TGTGCCAGCGGGAGAGGGGCACTGAAGGTCGAGACCCAGTACTTC | CASGRGALKVETQYF
TRBJ1-5 | - | TRBD1 | TRBV6-2/TRBV6-3 | TGTGCCAGCAGTTATGTGGGACAGGGGCCCGAGTGGAGCAATCGGCCCCAGCATTTT | CASSYVGQGPEWSNRPQHF
TRBJ2-7 | few | - | TRBV10-3 | TGTGCCATCAGTGACCAGGCTGATTACGAGCAGTACTTC | CAISDQADYEQYF
TRBJ2-5 | - | - | TRBV12-3/TRBV12-4 | TGTGCCAGCAGTTTAGCGCAAGGTGGAGGGATTGGAGAGACCCAGTACTTC | CASSLAQGGGIGETQYF
TRBJ2-1 | - | - | TRBV7-9 | TGTGCCAGCAGCTTAGTCGGCAGGACTTATACCTACAATGAGCAGTTCTTC | CASSLVGRTYTYNEQFF
TRBJ2-1 | few | - | TRBV7-8 | TGTGCCAGCAGCCCCTCAAGGGGTGGTTACAATGAGCAGTTCTTC | CASSPSRGGYNEQFF